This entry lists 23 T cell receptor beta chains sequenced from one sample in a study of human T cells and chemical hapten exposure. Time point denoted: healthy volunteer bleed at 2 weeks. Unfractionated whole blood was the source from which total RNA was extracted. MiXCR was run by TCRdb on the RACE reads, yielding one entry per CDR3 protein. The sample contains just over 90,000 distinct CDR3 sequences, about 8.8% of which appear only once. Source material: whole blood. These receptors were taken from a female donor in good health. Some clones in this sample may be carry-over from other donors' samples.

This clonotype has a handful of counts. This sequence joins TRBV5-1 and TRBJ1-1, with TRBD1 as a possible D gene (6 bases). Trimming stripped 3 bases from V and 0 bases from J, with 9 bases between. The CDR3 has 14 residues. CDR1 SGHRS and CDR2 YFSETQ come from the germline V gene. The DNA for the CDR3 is TGCGCCAGCAGCTCAGGGGAAATGAACACTGAAGCTTTCTTT. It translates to CASSSGEMNTEAFF.

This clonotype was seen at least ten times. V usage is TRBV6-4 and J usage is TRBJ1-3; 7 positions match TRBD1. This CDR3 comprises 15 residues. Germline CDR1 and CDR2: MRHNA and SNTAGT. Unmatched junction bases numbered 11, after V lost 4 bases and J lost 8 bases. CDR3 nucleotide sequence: TGTGCCAGCAGTGCCTTGGGACAGTGGTTGGACACCATATATTTT. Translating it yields CASSALGQWLDTIYF.

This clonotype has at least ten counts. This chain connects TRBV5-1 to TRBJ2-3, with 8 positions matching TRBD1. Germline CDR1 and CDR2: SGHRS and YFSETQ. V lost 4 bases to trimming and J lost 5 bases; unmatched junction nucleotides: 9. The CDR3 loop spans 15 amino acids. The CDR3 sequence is CASSPPTGVKDTQYF. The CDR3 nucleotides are TGCGCCAGCAGCCCTCCGACAGGGGTGAAAGATACGCAGTATTTT.

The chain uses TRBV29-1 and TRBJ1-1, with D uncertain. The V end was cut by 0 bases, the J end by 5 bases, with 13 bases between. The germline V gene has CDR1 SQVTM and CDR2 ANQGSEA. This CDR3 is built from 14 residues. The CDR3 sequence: CSVEDRSGLTEAFF. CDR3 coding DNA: TGCAGCGTTGAAGATAGGAGCGGTCTAACTGAAGCTTTCTTT.

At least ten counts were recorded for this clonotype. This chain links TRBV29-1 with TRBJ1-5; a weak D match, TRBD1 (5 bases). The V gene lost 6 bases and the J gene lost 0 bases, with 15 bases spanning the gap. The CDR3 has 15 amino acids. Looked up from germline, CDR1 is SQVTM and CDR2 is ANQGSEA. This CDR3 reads CSVGTDRYSNQPQHF. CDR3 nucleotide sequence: TGCAGCGTCGGAACTGACAGATATAGCAATCAGCCCCAGCATTTT.

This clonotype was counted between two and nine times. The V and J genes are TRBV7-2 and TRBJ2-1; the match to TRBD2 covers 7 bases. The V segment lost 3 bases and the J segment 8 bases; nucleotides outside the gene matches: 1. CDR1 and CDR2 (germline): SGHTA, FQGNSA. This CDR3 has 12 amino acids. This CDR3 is CASSLTSYEQFF. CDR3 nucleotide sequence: TGTGCCAGCAGCTTGACTAGCTATGAGCAGTTCTTC.

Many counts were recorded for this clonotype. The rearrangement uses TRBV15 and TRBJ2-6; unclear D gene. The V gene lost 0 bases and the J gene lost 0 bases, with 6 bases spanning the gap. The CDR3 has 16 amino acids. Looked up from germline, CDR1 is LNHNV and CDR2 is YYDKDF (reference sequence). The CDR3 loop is CATSREGSSGANVLTF. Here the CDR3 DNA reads TGTGCCACCAGCAGAGAGGGCAGCTCTGGGGCCAACGTCCTGACTTTC.

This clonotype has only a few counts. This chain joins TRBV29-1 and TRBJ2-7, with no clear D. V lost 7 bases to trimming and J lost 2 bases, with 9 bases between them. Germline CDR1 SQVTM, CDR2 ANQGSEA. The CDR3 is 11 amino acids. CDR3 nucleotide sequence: TGCAGCGCCGAAGGTACCTACGAGCAGTACTTC. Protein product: CSAEGTYEQYF.

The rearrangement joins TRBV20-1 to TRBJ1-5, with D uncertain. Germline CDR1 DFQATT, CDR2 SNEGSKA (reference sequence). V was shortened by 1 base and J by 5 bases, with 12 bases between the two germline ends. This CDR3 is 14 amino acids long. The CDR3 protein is CSARGEGLDQPQHF. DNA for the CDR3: TGCAGTGCTAGAGGGGAGGGATTGGATCAGCCCCAGCATTTT.

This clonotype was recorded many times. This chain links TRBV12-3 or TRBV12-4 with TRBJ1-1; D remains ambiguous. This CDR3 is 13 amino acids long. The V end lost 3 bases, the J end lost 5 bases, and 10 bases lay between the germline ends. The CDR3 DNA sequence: TGTGCCAGCAGTTTTTTTGATCAGACTGAAGCTTTCTTT. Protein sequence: CASSFFDQTEAFF.

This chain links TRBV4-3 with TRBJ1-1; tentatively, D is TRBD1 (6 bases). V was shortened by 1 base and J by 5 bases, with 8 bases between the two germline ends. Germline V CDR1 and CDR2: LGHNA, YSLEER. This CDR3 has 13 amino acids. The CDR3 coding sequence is TGCGCCAGCAGCCAAGCCAGGGGTACTGAAGCTTTCTTT. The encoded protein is CASSQARGTEAFF.

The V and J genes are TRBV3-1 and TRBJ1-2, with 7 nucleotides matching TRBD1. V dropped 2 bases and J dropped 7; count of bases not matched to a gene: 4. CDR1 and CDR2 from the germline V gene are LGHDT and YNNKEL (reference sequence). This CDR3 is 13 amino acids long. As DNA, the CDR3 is TGTGCCAGCAGCCAAACCCGACAGGGTGGCTACACCTTC. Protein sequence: CASSQTRQGGYTF.

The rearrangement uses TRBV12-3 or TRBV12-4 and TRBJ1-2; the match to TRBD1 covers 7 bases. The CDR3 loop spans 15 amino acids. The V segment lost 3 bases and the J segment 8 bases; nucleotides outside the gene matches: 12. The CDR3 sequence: CASSFTRQGIGGYTF. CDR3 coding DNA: TGTGCCAGCAGTTTTACCCGACAGGGTATAGGAGGCTACACCTTC.

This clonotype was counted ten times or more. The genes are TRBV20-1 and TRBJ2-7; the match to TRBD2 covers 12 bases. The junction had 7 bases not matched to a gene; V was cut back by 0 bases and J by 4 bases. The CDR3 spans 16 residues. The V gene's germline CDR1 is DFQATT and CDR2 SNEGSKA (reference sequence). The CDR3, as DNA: TGCAGTGCTAGAGATCTGGGACTAGCGGGCAGATACGAGCAGTACTTC. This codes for CSARDLGLAGRYEQYF.

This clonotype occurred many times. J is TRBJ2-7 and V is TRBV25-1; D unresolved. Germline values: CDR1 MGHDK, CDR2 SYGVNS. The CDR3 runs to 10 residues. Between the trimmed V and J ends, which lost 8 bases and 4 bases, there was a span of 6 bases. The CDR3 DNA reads TGTGCCAGCTCTGCGTACGAGCAGTACTTC. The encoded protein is CASSAYEQYF.

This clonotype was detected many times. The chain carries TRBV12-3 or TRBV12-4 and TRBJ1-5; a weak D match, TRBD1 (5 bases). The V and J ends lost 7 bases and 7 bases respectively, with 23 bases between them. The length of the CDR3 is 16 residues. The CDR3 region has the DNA TGTGCCAGCACCCGTTCCGGGCAGGGAGTAAGGCAGCCCCAGCATTTT. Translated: CASTRSGQGVRQPQHF.

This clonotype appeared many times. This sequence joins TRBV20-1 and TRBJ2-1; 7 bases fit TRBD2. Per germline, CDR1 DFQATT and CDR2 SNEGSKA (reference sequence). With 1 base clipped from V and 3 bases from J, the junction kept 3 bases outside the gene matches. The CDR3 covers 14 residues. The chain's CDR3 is CSARGGGSYNEQFF. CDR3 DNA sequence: TGCAGTGCTAGAGGTGGCGGGAGCTACAATGAGCAGTTCTTC.

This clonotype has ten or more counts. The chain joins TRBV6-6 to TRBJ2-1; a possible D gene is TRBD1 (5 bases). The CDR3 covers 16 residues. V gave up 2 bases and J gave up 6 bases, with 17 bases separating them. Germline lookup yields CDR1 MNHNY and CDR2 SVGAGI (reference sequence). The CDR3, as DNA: TGTGCCAGCAGTTACGGGGTAGGGGCCATTAGCAATGAGCAGTTCTTC. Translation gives CASSYGVGAISNEQFF.

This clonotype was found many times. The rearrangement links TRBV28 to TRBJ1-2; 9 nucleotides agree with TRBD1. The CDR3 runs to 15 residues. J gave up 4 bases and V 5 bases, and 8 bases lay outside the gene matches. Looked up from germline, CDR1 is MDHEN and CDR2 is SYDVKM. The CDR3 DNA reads TGTGCCAGCAGTCCAAGGGACAGGGCAGGCTATGGCTACACCTTC. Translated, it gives CASSPRDRAGYGYTF.

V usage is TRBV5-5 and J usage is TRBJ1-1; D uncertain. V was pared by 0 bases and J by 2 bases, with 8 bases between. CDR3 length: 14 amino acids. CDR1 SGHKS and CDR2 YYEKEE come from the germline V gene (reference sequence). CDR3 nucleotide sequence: TGTGCCAGCAGCTTGGACGGGATAAACACTGAAGCTTTCTTT. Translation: CASSLDGINTEAFF.

The CDR3 sequence: CATSRVQGAQYF. The CDR3 DNA sequence: TGTGCCACCAGCAGAGTCCAGGGTGCCCAGTACTTC. The chain uses TRBV15 and TRBJ2-5, with D maybe TRBD1 (5 bases). This CDR3 has 12 amino acids. Looked up from germline, CDR1 is LNHNV and CDR2 is YYDKDF (reference sequence). V was trimmed by 1 base and J by 9 bases, leaving 9 bases between them.

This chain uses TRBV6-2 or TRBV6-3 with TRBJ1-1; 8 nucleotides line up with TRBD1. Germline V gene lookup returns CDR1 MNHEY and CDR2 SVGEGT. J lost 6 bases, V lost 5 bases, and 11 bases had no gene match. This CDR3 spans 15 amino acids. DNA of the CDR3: TGTGCCAGCAGTCGCACACAGGGGGTCGGCGCTGAAGCTTTCTTT. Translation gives CASSRTQGVGAEAFF.

The CDR3 protein is CASSSGARADTQYF. The CDR3 region has the DNA TGTGCCAGCAGCTCAGGAGCTAGAGCAGATACGCAGTATTTT. The V gene is TRBV11-2, the J gene TRBJ2-3, with D unclear. The V and J ends lost 4 bases and 4 bases respectively, with 12 bases between them. The germline CDR1 and CDR2 sequences are SGHAT and FQNNGV. The CDR3 runs 14 residues.